One and the same sample provided the 18 T cell receptor beta chains below, sequenced in a study of blood T cell repertoires in COVID-19. TCRdb's copy holds only in-frame clones and misses some; the assay was immunoSEQ multiplex PCR. The repertoire holds 250,000 or so clones, with nearly 90% as singletons. The sample taken for sequencing was peripheral blood. The receptor source for this set is a woman aged 60-75 years with COVID-19, enrolled during active disease.

This clone was observed once. J is TRBJ1-2 and V is TRBV7-9; 8 nucleotides line up with TRBD1. The CDR3 spans 14 residues. Germline V lookup: CDR1 SEHNR, CDR2 FQNEAQ (reference sequence). V lost 5 bases, J lost 5 bases, and 7 bases stayed unmatched. CDR3 sequence reads: CASSPTGVRYGYTF. CDR3 in DNA: TGTGCCAGCAGCCCGACAGGGGTTCGATATGGCTACACCTTC.

The chain joins TRBV3-1 (or the pseudogene TRBV3-2) to TRBJ2-7; the match to TRBD2 covers 9 bases. This CDR3 has 15 residues. Germline V gives CDR1 LGHDT, CDR2 YNNKEL (reference sequence). Germline trimming cut 1 base from V and 2 bases from J; bases unmatched to any gene: 3. Here the CDR3 DNA reads TGTGCCAGCAGCCAAGTCGGCGGGGGGGCCTACGAGCAGTACTTC. This sequence encodes CASSQVGGGAYEQYF.

The genes are TRBV4-1 and TRBJ1-1, with a possible D match to TRBD1 (5 bases). This CDR3 has 17 amino acids. CDR1 MGHRA and CDR2 YSYEKL come from the germline V gene. V lost 3 bases and J lost 5, with 22 bases in between. In nucleotides, the CDR3 is TGCGCCAGCAGCCAGCGCCGGGACCTTCGAGGAGGGACTGAAGCTTTCTTT. Translation gives CASSQRRDLRGGTEAFF.

V is TRBV7-3 and J is TRBJ1-1; D gene ambiguous. CDR1 SGHTA and CDR2 FQGTGA come from the germline V gene. The CDR3 length is 14 residues. Deletions cut 1 base from V and 4 bases from J, with 10 bases between. CDR3 sequence: CASSLSGEGTEAFF. Here the CDR3 DNA reads TGTGCCAGCAGCTTAAGTGGGGAGGGCACTGAAGCTTTCTTT.

The chain links TRBV15 to TRBJ2-3; D is uncertain. V lost 8 bases and J 1 base, leaving 16 bases between the germline ends. There are 15 residues in the CDR3. Per the germline V gene, CDR1 is LNHNV and CDR2 is YYDKDF (reference sequence). The CDR3 spells CATARVLEGTDTQYF. Here the CDR3 DNA reads TGTGCCACCGCCCGGGTCTTAGAGGGCACAGATACGCAGTATTTT.

The chain combines TRBV5-5 with TRBJ1-2; 7 positions match TRBD1. The CDR3 runs 16 residues. In germline, CDR1 is SGHKS, CDR2 YYEKEE (reference sequence). Trimming removed 4 bases from V and 1 base from J; junction bases left unmatched: 10. In nucleotides, the CDR3 is TGTGCCAGCAGCCCTCTTCCGGGGGACAGTAACTATGGCTACACCTTC. Translated, it gives CASSPLPGDSNYGYTF.

The chain carries TRBV15 and TRBJ1-1, with 7 bases identical to TRBD1. The CDR3 contains 14 residues. Germline V gives CDR1 LNHNV, CDR2 YYDKDF (reference sequence). The V gene end was trimmed by 0 bases and the J gene end by 5 bases; junction bases not matched to a gene: 3. The CDR3 reads CATSRDTGDTEAFF. The CDR3 nucleotides are TGTGCCACCAGCAGAGACACAGGGGATACTGAAGCTTTCTTT.

In the case of this clone: At one boundary the junction diverges from the germline segment, which might be a read error. The rearrangement uses TRBV5-1 and TRBJ1-2; tentatively, D is TRBD1 (6 bases). The CDR3 runs 13 residues. The germline gives CDR1 SGHRS, CDR2 YFSETQ. For the CDR3, the DNA is TGCGCCAGCAGCTCGGGACAAAGCTATGGCTACACTTTC. Translation: CASSSGQSYGYTF.

V and J are TRBV7-2 and TRBJ1-6; D is perhaps TRBD1 (5 bases). V gave up 1 base and J gave up 14 bases, with 12 bases separating them. Germline V lookup: CDR1 SGHTA, CDR2 FQGNSA. The CDR3 is made up of 13 amino acids. CDR3 protein: CASSLGGRETLHF. The DNA for the CDR3 is TGTGCCAGCAGCTTAGGGGGCAGGGAAACCCTCCACTTT.

The rearrangement joins TRBV12-5 to TRBJ1-1; possible D gene TRBD1, 6 bases. The CDR3 runs 16 residues. Germline assignment: CDR1 LGHNT and CDR2 FRNRAP. Trimming removed 5 bases at V and 8 bases at J, with 24 bases between. The CDR3 DNA sequence: TGTGCTAGTGGTCTTACCCTGGGGGCCGGAATCACCGAAGCTTTCTTT. It encodes CASGLTLGAGITEAFF.

The V gene is TRBV9, the J gene TRBJ2-7, with D possibly TRBD1 on 5 matching bases. The V end was cut by 2 bases, the J end by 4 bases, with 13 bases between. The CDR3 contains 14 residues. Germline loops: CDR1 SGDLS, CDR2 YYNGEE. The CDR3, as DNA: TGTGCCAGCAGCGTGGACCCCGACAGTTACGAGCAGTACTTC. Translating gives CASSVDPDSYEQYF.

A note on this clone: Distinct nucleotide sequences in the sample also encode this CDR3. J is TRBJ1-5 and V is TRBV19, with 9 positions matching TRBD1. The germline V gene has CDR1 LNHDA and CDR2 SQIVND (reference sequence). The CDR3 totals 15 residues. Losses at the gene ends were 3 bases for V and 1 base for J; bases not matched to a gene: 1. CDR3 region: CASSIDRGSNQPQHF. The CDR3 nucleotides read TGTGCCAGTAGTATCGACAGGGGGAGCAATCAGCCCCAGCATTTT.

Only one count was recorded for this clone. The rearrangement uses TRBV7-6 and TRBJ2-1, with 9 bases fitting TRBD2. CDR3 length: 19 residues. With V trimmed by 3 bases and J by 1 base, 13 bases remained unmatched. Germline lookup yields CDR1 SGHVS and CDR2 FNYEAQ. The CDR3 region is CASSFRGLASSWSYNEQFF. The CDR3 nucleotides are TGTGCCAGCAGCTTCCGGGGACTAGCTTCGAGTTGGTCCTACAATGAGCAGTTCTTC.

The chain has TRBV5-4 and TRBJ1-2; 8 bases match TRBD1. There are 14 residues in the CDR3. In germline, CDR1 is SGHNT, CDR2 YYREEE (reference sequence). With V trimmed by 0 bases and J by 6 bases, 4 bases remained unmatched. CDR3 bases: TGTGCCAGCAGCTTGGACAGGGGGAGGAATGGCTACACCTTC. As protein: CASSLDRGRNGYTF. Full variable domain (remainder filled in from reference TRBV5-4 and TRBJ1-2): ETGVTQSPTHLIKTRGQQVTLRCSSQSGHNTVSWYQQALGQGPQFIFQYYREEENGRGNFPPRFSGLQFPNYSSELNVNALELDDSALYLCASSLDRGRNGYTFGSGTRLTVV.

The chain is built from TRBV7-9 and TRBJ1-1; the match to TRBD1 covers 8 bases. J gave up 1 base and V 1 base, and 2 bases lay outside the gene matches. This CDR3 region has 15 residues. Germline V gene data show CDR1 as SEHNR and CDR2 as FQNEAQ (reference sequence). Here the CDR3 DNA reads TGTGCCAGCAGCTTAGGGACAGGGTCGAACACTGAAGCTTTCTTT. It specifies CASSLGTGSNTEAFF.

The chain employs TRBV14 and TRBJ1-1; no firm D call. The CDR3 is 15 amino acids. The germline V gene encodes CDR1 SGHDN and CDR2 FVKESK. Trimming pared 0 bases from V and 0 bases from J, leaving 8 bases between. The CDR3 sequence: CASSQDHSLNTEAFF. The CDR3 coding sequence is TGTGCCAGCAGCCAAGACCACAGTTTGAACACTGAAGCTTTCTTT. Full variable domain (missing parts from reference TRBV14 and TRBJ1-1): EAGVTQFPSHSVIEKGQTVTLRCDPISGHDNLYWYRRVMGKEIKFLLHFVKESKQDESGMPNNRFLAERTGGTYSTLKVQPAELEDSGVYFCASSQDHSLNTEAFFGQGTRLTVV.

V usage is TRBV19 and J usage is TRBJ1-5; no firm D call. Trimming removed 5 bases at V and 7 bases at J, with 15 bases between. From germline, CDR1 is LNHDA and CDR2 SQIVND (reference sequence). This CDR3 is 14 amino acids long. CDR3 in amino acids: CASSFPQAAQPQHF. As DNA, the CDR3 is TGTGCCAGTAGTTTTCCCCAGGCCGCACAGCCCCAGCATTTT.

V gene TRBV5-1 combines with J gene TRBJ2-5; 7 bases align to TRBD1. V trimming: 1 base; J trimming: 1 base; junction bases outside the gene matches: 4. This CDR3 spans 15 amino acids. Germline V CDR1 and CDR2: SGHRS, YFSETQ. CDR3 sequence (DNA): TGCGCCAGCAGCTTGTGGCAGGGGGTCCAAGAGACCCAGTACTTC. Amino acid sequence: CASSLWQGVQETQYF.